What follows describes a single TCR beta chain. Its antigen remains unidentified. This CDR3 has 13 residues. Germline lookup yields CDR1 SGHTA and CDR2 FQGTGA. Trimming removed 5 bases at V and 5 bases at J, with 12 bases between. These data originate in a study of T cell responses to AZD1222 COVID-19 vaccine. In the study overall: Second-dose intervals near 4 or 12 weeks were combined. General observations from the study: Two doses of AZD1222 preceded a rise in Spike-specific TCR breadth and depth. Clonal diversity may have been underestimated in mostly white British donors. Baseline seropositivity characterized only a handful of AZD1222 recipients.

Measured with immunoSEQ multiplex PCR; TCRdb has only the in-frame clones, and not every one. Among tens of thousands of clones listed, 89% were seen once. The clonotype was recovered from an adult in good health. The chain joins TRBV7-3 to TRBJ1-1; D call uncertain. This specimen consisted of peripheral blood, obtained on day 0 of AZD1222 vaccination. This CDR3 reads CASSPLGGTEAFF. CDR3 sequence (DNA): TGTGCCAGCAGCCCCTTGGGCGGGACTGAAGCTTTCTTT.